The sequence of this T cell receptor beta chain was determined in a study of blood T cells in healthy people across ages. Study background: Capture via template switching afforded approximately one barcoded beta molecule per two T cells.

Whole-study results and caveats: Age showed a roughly linear inverse relationship with TCR beta diversity per million T cells.

Losses at the gene ends were 1 base for V and 3 bases for J; bases not matched to a gene: 5. The CDR3 has 14 residues. Germline assignment: CDR1 DFQATT and CDR2 SNEGSKA (reference sequence). For the second PCR, which ran for about 7 to 11 cycles, a sample-barcoded 5' primer and a J-beta primer mix were used. MiXCR, applied by TCRdb to the 5' RACE reads, yields one record per CDR3 protein. The sample consists of roughly 640,000 distinct CDR3 sequences, roughly 31% of them appearing once. On this clonotype: The antigen is undetermined.

Per-sample yields of isolated PBMCs were at least 6 million. The chain couples TRBV20-1 to TRBJ2-7, with 8 bases aligning to TRBD1. Sequencing used blood. This sequence was found in a woman older than 75 in good health. The CDR3 spells CSARADREDYEQYF. The CDR3 DNA sequence: TGCAGTGCTAGAGCGGACAGGGAGGACTACGAGCAGTACTTC.